The 28 T cell receptor beta chains below were found in one sample sequenced in a study of regulatory T cells in long-lasting Graves disease. Time point of the sample: newly diagnosed GD, antithyroid drugs for less than 3 months. The TCR library was made from RNA extracted from PBMCs. Combining iRepertoire HTBI primers with Arm-PCR of CDR3 regions, the authors built TCR beta libraries. MiXCR, run by TCRdb on the multiplex PCR reads, gives a single entry per CDR3 protein. The sample carries approximately 270,000 distinct CDR3 sequences, roughly 18% recorded once. This same sample was also part of a study on T cells in Graves' hyperthyroidism and ophthalmopathy.

Sequenced material: peripheral blood mononuclear cells (PBMCs), taken at new diagnosis, from a patient treated with antithyroid drugs. These receptors all come from a woman under 40 with Graves disease.

Details on this clonotype: A far larger clone is just one base off, so this is likely a read error. The chain combines TRBV6-2 or TRBV6-3 with TRBJ1-2; 7 bases map to TRBD1. The CDR3 totals 15 residues. CDR1 and CDR2 from the germline V gene are MNHEY and SVGEGT. Losses at the gene ends were 5 bases for V and 5 bases for J; bases not matched to a gene: 11. Written as DNA, the CDR3 is TGTGCCAGCAGTGATTCGAGGGGGCCGGATTATGGCTACACCTTC. Amino acid sequence: CASSDSRGPDYGYTF.

This clonotype has a count of ten or more. The genes are TRBV20-1 and TRBJ1-4; D not certain. V lost 1 base, J lost 8 bases, and 14 bases lay in between. The CDR3 length is 14 residues. Germline lookup yields CDR1 DFQATT and CDR2 SNEGSKA (reference sequence). This CDR3 reads CSARVSGIYEKLFF. DNA for the CDR3: TGCAGTGCTAGAGTTTCCGGGATCTACGAAAAACTGTTTTTT.

The gene calls are TRBV4-1 and TRBJ1-1, with unresolved D. The CDR3 spans 13 residues. V gave up 0 bases and J gave up 13 bases, with 15 bases separating them. Germline CDR1 reads MGHRA; CDR2 reads YSYEKL. The CDR3 bases are TGCGCCAGCAGCCAAGATAATCGGCGCCGGGGTTTCTTT. Protein sequence: CASSQDNRRRGFF.

In this sample, this clonotype turned up many times. The chain recombines TRBV5-5 with TRBJ1-6, with D uncertain. V dropped 1 base and J dropped 6 bases, with 5 bases sitting between them. CDR1 is SGHKS, CDR2 YYEKEE, per germline (reference sequence). CDR3 length: 13 residues. The CDR3, as DNA: TGTGCCAGCAGCTTGACTGCTAATTCACCCCTCCACTTT. Protein product: CASSLTANSPLHF.

There are many counts of this clonotype. V is TRBV28 and J is TRBJ1-1, with D unresolved. The CDR3 consists of 14 residues. The V and J ends lost 2 bases and 1 base respectively, with 8 bases between them. Germline assignment: CDR1 MDHEN and CDR2 SYDVKM. The CDR3, as DNA: TGTGCCAGCAGTTTAAAGTCTAAGAACACTGAAGCTTTCTTT. Residues: CASSLKSKNTEAFF. The full variable domain, its missing parts supplied by reference TRBV28 and TRBJ1-1, is DVKVTQSSRYLVKRTGEKVFLECVQDMDHENMFWYRQDPGLGLRLIYFSYDVKMKEKGDIPEGYSVSREKKERFSLILESASTNQTSMYLCASSLKSKNTEAFFGQGTRLTVV.

This clonotype was observed at least ten times. V and J are TRBV29-1 and TRBJ2-5; maybe TRBD1 (6 bases). Trimming stripped 6 bases from V and 2 bases from J, with 16 bases between. The CDR3 has 14 amino acids. Germline V gene lookup returns CDR1 SQVTM and CDR2 ANQGSEA. CDR3 sequence (DNA): TGCAGCGTCCTGTTACAGGGAATACAAGAGACCCAGTACTTC. It translates to CSVLLQGIQETQYF.

In its sample, this clonotype was seen many times. The chain has TRBV7-2 and TRBJ1-2; D possibly corresponds to TRBD1 (6 bases). Germline V CDR1 and CDR2: SGHTA, FQGNSA. V lost 5 bases, J lost 2 bases, and 12 bases lay in between. The CDR3 covers 14 residues. CDR3: CASSPRTANYGYTF. CDR3 bases: TGTGCCAGCAGCCCCCGGACAGCAAACTATGGCTACACCTTC. The entire variable domain, with the rest obtained from reference TRBV7-2 and TRBJ1-2, is as follows: GAGVSQSPSNKVTEKGKDVELRCDPISGHTALYWYRQSLGQGLEFLIYFQGNSAPDKSGLPSDRFSAERTGGSVSTLTIQRTQQEDSAVYLCASSPRTANYGYTFGSGTRLTVV.

Concerning this clonotype: This sequence may be a read error, since a much larger clone differs from it by one base. The chain couples TRBV27 to TRBJ2-1; 7 positions match TRBD2. The CDR3 runs 16 residues. CDR1 is MNHEY, CDR2 SMNVEV, per germline (reference sequence). The ends lost 1 base at V and 4 bases at J; junction bases unmatched: 7. Written as DNA, the CDR3 is TGTGCCAGCAGTTTATTTGGGGGGGTGATGTACAATGAGCAGTTCTTC. Protein product: CASSLFGGVMYNEQFF.

This clonotype has more than one count but fewer than ten. V usage is TRBV15 and J usage is TRBJ2-2, with TRBD1 identical over 10 bases. The CDR3 loop spans 16 amino acids. Germline V gene lookup returns CDR1 LNHNV and CDR2 YYDKDF (reference sequence). Losses at the gene ends were 3 bases for V and 3 bases for J; bases not matched to a gene: 4. Written as DNA, the CDR3 is TGTGCCACCAGCAGCCCGGACAGGGGGTACACCGGGGAGCTGTTTTTT. Translated, it gives CATSSPDRGYTGELFF.

This clonotype was counted only a few times. CDR3 coding DNA: TGTGCCATCAGTGAGTCGACGGGGGAGACCCAGTACTTC. Protein product: CAISESTGETQYF. The V gene is TRBV10-3, the J gene TRBJ2-5, with D possibly being TRBD2 (5 bases). V was shortened by 0 bases and J by 5 bases, with 7 bases between the two germline ends. The germline V gene encodes CDR1 ENHRY and CDR2 SYGVKD. This CDR3 is built from 13 residues.

This clonotype was observed many times. V gene TRBV9 combines with J gene TRBJ1-1; D gene ambiguous. Between the trimmed V and J ends, which lost 0 bases and 1 base, there was a span of 4 bases. CDR1 and CDR2 from the germline V gene are SGDLS and YYNGEE. This CDR3 is 13 amino acids long. CDR3 region: CASSVDSNTEAFF. In DNA form, the CDR3 reads TGTGCCAGCAGCGTAGACTCGAACACTGAAGCTTTCTTT.

This clonotype was counted ten times or more. This chain connects TRBV12-3 or TRBV12-4 to TRBJ2-1; D ambiguous. V was pared by 6 bases and J by 4 bases, with 13 bases between. This CDR3 has 14 residues. Written as DNA, the CDR3 is TGTGCCAGCAGCTATTTTAGTGGGTACAATGAGCAGTTCTTC. It specifies CASSYFSGYNEQFF.

This clonotype has a count of ten or more. The genes are TRBV3-1 and TRBJ2-2; D tentatively reads TRBD1 or TRBD2 (5 bases each). CDR3 length: 14 amino acids. Germline CDR1 LGHDT, CDR2 YNNKEL (reference sequence). The V end was cut by 3 bases, the J end by 2 bases, with 7 bases between. The CDR3 here is CASSQGTNTGELFF. The CDR3 region has the DNA TGTGCCAGCAGCCAGGGGACCAACACCGGGGAGCTGTTTTTT.

Only one count was recorded for this clonotype. The junction differs from germline at one of its ends, possibly a read error. V usage is TRBV5-8 and J usage is TRBJ2-5; 10 nucleotides line up with TRBD2. Germline V gene lookup returns CDR1 SGHTS and CDR2 YDEGEE. CDR3 length equals 15 residues. CDR3 residues: CASSYLASGGETQYF. In DNA form, the CDR3 reads TGCGCCAGCAGCTATCTGGCTAGCGGGGGAGAGACCCAGTACTTC. Full variable domain (remainder filled in from reference TRBV5-8 and TRBJ2-5): EAGVTQSPTHLIKTRGQQATLRCSPISGHTSVYWYQQALGLGLQFLLWYDEGEERNRGNFPPRFSGRQFPNYSSELNVNALELEDSALYLCASSYLASGGETQYFGPGTRLLVL.

The table lists this clonotype with many counts. The CDR3 DNA reads as TGTGCCAGCAGCCCCCTGGACGGTCGTCTCTCCTACGAGCAGTACTTC. Residues: CASSPLDGRLSYEQYF. J is TRBJ2-7 and V is TRBV27; D is unclear. Trimming took off 6 bases at V and 0 bases at J, with 18 bases between the two ends. Germline loops: CDR1 MNHEY, CDR2 SMNVEV (reference sequence). The CDR3 spans 16 residues.

This clonotype has at least ten counts. This chain connects TRBV6-1 to TRBJ2-1, with D possibly matching TRBD2 (6 bases). The DNA end favors TRBJ2-5, so the J call may be wrong. Germline loops: CDR1 MNHNS, CDR2 SASEGT. The CDR3 covers 16 residues. The CDR3 protein is CASSGAVSGVRETQYF. CDR3 bases: TGTGCCAGCAGTGGGGCGGTTTCGGGGGTAAGGGAGACCCAGTACTTC.

Only a few counts were recorded for this clonotype. A much larger clone is a single base away; this may be a read error. V gene TRBV9 combines with J gene TRBJ1-5, with a possible D match to TRBD1 (6 bases). This CDR3 spans 15 amino acids. The germline V gene has CDR1 SGDLS and CDR2 YYNGEE. The CDR3: CVSSTDGTQNQPQHF. The CDR3 coding sequence is TGTGTCAGCAGCACCGACGGGACACAGAATCAGCCCCAGCATTTT. The complete variable domain, with remaining parts taken from reference TRBV9 and TRBJ1-5, reads DSGVTQTPKHLITATGQRVTLRCSPRSGDLSVYWYQQSLDQGLQFLIQYYNGEERAKGNILERFSAQQFPDLHSELNLSSLELGDSALYFCVSSTDGTQNQPQHFGDGTRLSIL.

The table lists this clonotype with many counts. The V call is TRBV7-9, the J call TRBJ2-5; unclear D gene. CDR1 and CDR2 (germline): SEHNR, FQNEAQ (reference sequence). The CDR3 sequence is 15 residues long. V dropped 6 bases and J dropped 5 bases, with 19 bases sitting between them. The chain's CDR3 is CASRSSVLMRETQYF. CDR3 in DNA: TGTGCCAGCAGATCATCTGTGCTCATGAGGGAGACCCAGTACTTC.

This clonotype was detected ten times or more. The DNA of the CDR3 is TGCGCCAGCCTCACGATGGCCTACGAGCAGTACTTC. As protein: CASLTMAYEQYF. The J gene is TRBJ2-7, the V gene TRBV10-2; D gene unclear. This CDR3 region has 12 residues. V lost 8 bases and J lost 2, with 10 bases in between. The germline V gene has CDR1 WSHSY and CDR2 SAAADI.

This clonotype was seen only a few times. A much larger clone differs by one base, so this may be a read error. The rearrangement links TRBV10-3 to TRBJ1-1; 10 bases agree with TRBD1. The germline CDR1 and CDR2 sequences are ENHRY and SYGVKD. This CDR3 has 13 residues. In DNA form, the CDR3 reads TGTACCATCAGACAGGGGGCGCGTACTGAAGCTTTCTTT. Encoded protein: CTIRQGARTEAFF.

In this sample, this clonotype turned up many times. The chain employs TRBV5-1 and TRBJ2-2, with 8 bases fitting TRBD1. V lost 4 bases, J lost 4 bases, and 3 bases stayed unmatched. The CDR3 length is 14 residues. Germline loops: CDR1 SGHRS, CDR2 YFSETQ. The CDR3 protein is CASSRTGSTGELFF. In DNA form, the CDR3 reads TGCGCCAGCAGCCGGACAGGGTCCACCGGGGAGCTGTTTTTT.

The table lists this clonotype with many counts. This chain uses TRBV12-3 or TRBV12-4 with TRBJ1-5; D remains unclear. The CDR3 totals 15 residues. V lost 3 bases and J lost 5, with 14 bases in between. The CDR3 reads CASSLGITLHQPQHF. The CDR3 DNA reads as TGTGCCAGCAGTTTGGGCATCACGCTCCATCAGCCCCAGCATTTT.

This clonotype was picked up many times. The chain carries TRBV7-9 and TRBJ2-1, with D unclear. The CDR3 contains 12 residues. V was clipped by 4 bases and J by 6 bases, with 7 bases between them. Per the germline V gene, CDR1 is SEHNR and CDR2 is FQNEAQ (reference sequence). CDR3 protein: CASSSIFNEQFF. As DNA, the CDR3 is TGTGCCAGCAGCTCGATATTCAATGAGCAGTTCTTC. Full variable domain (missing parts from reference TRBV7-9 and TRBJ2-1): DTGVSQNPRHKITKRGQNVTFRCDPISEHNRLYWYRQTLGQGPEFLTYFQNEAQLEKSRLLSDRFSAERPKGSFSTLEIQRTEQGDSAMYLCASSSIFNEQFFGPGTRLTVL.

This chain connects TRBV6-2 or TRBV6-3 to TRBJ2-7, with TRBD1 matching 9 bases. The V gene end was trimmed by 6 bases and the J gene end by 3 bases; junction bases not matched to a gene: 6. In germline, CDR1 is MNHEY, CDR2 SVGEGT. The CDR3 sequence is 14 residues long. CDR3 nucleotides: TGTGCCAGCAGCGACCCGGGACAGGGCTACGAGCAGTACTTC. Protein: CASSDPGQGYEQYF.

At least ten counts were recorded for this clonotype. This chain links TRBV6-5 with TRBJ1-2; D unresolved. The germline gives CDR1 MNHEY, CDR2 SVGAGI. The CDR3 extends over 14 amino acids. With 0 bases removed from V and 4 bases from J, the gap between germline ends came to 9 bases. CDR3 amino acids: CASSYSSVVYGYTF. The CDR3 bases are TGTGCCAGCAGTTACTCGAGTGTGGTCTATGGCTACACCTTC.

This clonotype was detected many times. The chain combines TRBV20-1 with TRBJ2-7; 10 bases align to TRBD1. V shed 3 bases and J 4 bases; nucleotides not matched to a gene: 15. CDR1 and CDR2 from the germline V gene are DFQATT and SNEGSKA (reference sequence). The CDR3 covers 17 residues. This chain's CDR3 is CSASYTLTGTGVYEQYF. CDR3 nucleotide sequence: TGCAGTGCTAGCTATACACTAACCGGGACAGGGGTTTACGAGCAGTACTTC.

The count of this clonotype is one. The rearrangement joins TRBV19 to TRBJ1-1; a possible D gene is TRBD1 (5 bases). Germline V gene sequence: CDR1 LNHDA, CDR2 SQIVND (reference sequence). This CDR3 is built from 12 residues. V was shortened by 8 bases and J by 3 bases, with 10 bases between the two germline ends. The CDR3 loop reads CASWGLDTEAFF. The CDR3 nucleotides read TGTGCCAGTTGGGGACTGGACACTGAAGCTTTCTTT.

This clonotype appeared a few times. The chain employs TRBV10-1 and TRBJ1-5, with D hard to call. Trimming shortened V by 2 bases and J by 9 bases, and 11 bases separated the two germline ends. CDR3 length equals 13 residues. CDR1 WNHNN and CDR2 SYGVQD come from the germline V gene (reference sequence). CDR3 amino acids: CASSETRNGPQHF. CDR3 DNA: TGCGCCAGCAGTGAGACACGGAATGGGCCCCAGCATTTT.